This T cell receptor beta chain was found in a study of shared clonotypes between healthy human individuals. Study-wide findings and caveats: An effect of sequencing depth on clonotype sharing among donors was expected.

As to this clone: Its target is not known.

Recent acute infections and vaccinations were absent in the healthy HIV-negative adult donors. Trimming left V 0 bases short and J 0 bases short, with 9 bases between. Germline CDR1 reads KGHSH; CDR2 reads LQKENI. The CDR3 is 16 amino acids. Sequenced by immunoSEQ multiplex PCR; TCRdb stores in-frame clones only, minus some. This sample has about a million clones, with around 77% found just once. Specimen: memory CD4+ T cells from PBMCs. Documented subset: CD45RA-negative fraction. The rearrangement joins TRBV18 to TRBJ1-3, with D hard to call. The receptor was isolated from a man aged 18 to 35 in good health. Some clones in this sample may be carry-over from other donors' samples. The CDR3 nucleotides read TGTGCCAGCTCACCACCGGGCAGGAACTCTGGAAACACCATATATTTT. Its translation is CASSPPGRNSGNTIYF.